Below are 27 T cell receptor beta chains sequenced from a single sample in a study of blood T cells in healthy people across ages. Then a second PCR, running about 6 to 12 cycles, was carried out with a sample-barcoded 5' primer and a J-beta primer mix. TCRdb redid the calling of the 5' RACE reads with MiXCR, one entry per CDR3 protein. The sample lists about 970,000 distinct CDR3 sequences, 51% seen once, with about 21% in the top ten. Specimen: blood. The receptors stem from a woman aged 55-70 years in good health.

Note on this clonotype: Mismatch with germline at one junction end may stem from a read error. CDR3 sequence (DNA): TGCGCCAGCAGCCCGGGGACAGGCGGGACTCAAGAGACCCAGTACTTC. Protein: CASSPGTGGTQETQYF. The chain couples TRBV7-9 to TRBJ2-5; 8 nucleotides align to TRBD1. The CDR3 sequence is 16 residues long. Germline assignment: CDR1 SEHNR and CDR2 FQNEAQ (reference sequence).

This clonotype was seen a few times. The chain joins TRBV7-2 to TRBJ2-7, with a weak D call TRBD2 (6 bases). The V end was cut by 3 bases, the J end by 0 bases, with 15 bases between. CDR1 is SGHTA, CDR2 FQGNSA, per germline. CDR3 size: 16 residues. The CDR3 reads CASSFGGTSRSYEQYF. For the CDR3, the DNA is TGTGCCAGCAGCTTTGGAGGGACTTCCCGCTCCTACGAGCAGTACTTC.

The J gene is TRBJ2-7, the V gene TRBV5-1; TRBD2 aligns across 12 bases. The CDR3 covers 18 residues. Trimming took 1 base from V and 7 from J; bases not matched to a gene: 15. Germline V gives CDR1 SGHRS, CDR2 YFSETQ. The CDR3 nucleotides are TGCGCCAGCAGCTTGTGGGCTGCTAGCGGGAGGGTCAACAATGAGCAGTACTTC. It is translated as CASSLWAASGRVNNEQYF.

The genes are TRBV20-1 and TRBJ2-7; 8 bases are a match to TRBD1. This CDR3 comprises 15 residues. Germline V gives CDR1 DFQATT, CDR2 SNEGSKA (reference sequence). J was trimmed by 5 bases and V by 5 bases; bases with no gene match: 14. The CDR3, as DNA: TGCAGTGCTCGCCCTGACAGGGGAGGAGGAGACGAGCAGTACTTC. Translated: CSARPDRGGGDEQYF.

The V and J genes are TRBV27 and TRBJ1-2; D gene uncertain. The CDR3 loop spans 15 amino acids. V dropped 6 bases and J dropped 5 bases, with 19 bases sitting between them. The germline gives CDR1 MNHEY, CDR2 SMNVEV (reference sequence). The DNA of the CDR3 is TGTGCCAGCAGCCAACTATCGGAAGGTCTATATGGCTACACCTTC. It codes for CASSQLSEGLYGYTF.

This clonotype has only a few counts. One junction end disagrees with the germline gene, perhaps due to a read error. The CDR3 sequence is CATGDRGYEQYF. The CDR3 DNA sequence: TGTGCCACCGGTGACAGGGGCTACGAGCAGTACTTC. V usage is TRBV24-1 and J usage is TRBJ2-7; 8 nucleotides agree with TRBD1. Looked up from germline, CDR1 is KGHDR and CDR2 is SFDVKD. The CDR3 is 12 amino acids.

This clonotype was counted between two and nine times. The chain recombines TRBV7-3 with TRBJ2-2; TRBD1 matches at 10 bases. Germline CDR1 is SGHTA and CDR2 is FQGTGA. Losses at the gene ends were 6 bases for V and 2 bases for J; bases not matched to a gene: 6. The CDR3 spans 16 residues. The CDR3 loop reads CASRVTGGINTGELFF. The CDR3 bases are TGTGCCAGCAGGGTGACAGGGGGCATAAACACCGGGGAGCTGTTTTTT. Full variable domain (outside the CDR3, taken from reference TRBV7-3 and TRBJ2-2): GAGVSQTPSNKVTEKGKYVELRCDPISGHTALYWYRQSLGQGPEFLIYFQGTGAADDSGLPNDRFFAVRPEGSVSTLKIQRTERGDSAVYLCASRVTGGINTGELFFGEGSRLTVL.

The V and J genes are TRBV5-1 and TRBJ2-7, with 8 bases aligning to TRBD1. This CDR3 has 15 amino acids. V dropped 3 bases and J dropped 1; count of bases not matched to a gene: 6. Germline assignment: CDR1 SGHRS and CDR2 YFSETQ. The CDR3 DNA reads as TGCGCCAGCAGCTCAGGGACAGGACTTTCCTACGAGCAGTACTTC. Amino acids: CASSSGTGLSYEQYF.

The chain is built from TRBV9 and TRBJ2-3; 11 bases are shared with TRBD2. The junction had 16 bases not matched to a gene; V was cut back by 0 bases and J by 4 bases. This CDR3 is 20 amino acids long. Germline V gives CDR1 SGDLS, CDR2 YYNGEE. CDR3 sequence: CASSVARLAGLESFADTQYF. CDR3 DNA: TGTGCCAGCAGCGTAGCTCGACTAGCGGGATTGGAGAGTTTTGCAGATACGCAGTATTTT.

This chain uses TRBV6-1 with TRBJ2-5, with 9 bases identical to TRBD1. The closer fit of TRBJ2-7 to the DNA end suggests the J call may be wrong. The CDR3 has 13 amino acids. Germline lookup yields CDR1 MNHNS and CDR2 SASEGT. The CDR3 spells CASSSGQGPEQYF. In DNA form, the CDR3 reads TGTGCCAGCAGTTCGGGACAGGGCCCCGAGCAGTACTTC.

The gene calls are TRBV9 and TRBJ2-1; the D is unclear. The DNA end is a closer match to TRBJ2-7, so the J assignment may be wrong. Germline V lookup: CDR1 SGDLS, CDR2 YYNGEE. The length of the CDR3 is 14 residues. CDR3 residues: CASSPHISYNEQYF. The CDR3 nucleotides are TGTGCCAGCAGCCCTCACATCTCCTACAATGAGCAGTACTTC.

This chain uses TRBV5-1 with TRBJ2-1, with TRBD2 matching over 7 bases. V lost 0 bases, J lost 9 bases, and 9 bases stayed unmatched. The germline CDR1 and CDR2 sequences are SGHRS and YFSETQ. The CDR3 totals 15 residues. Written as DNA, the CDR3 is TGCGCCAGCAGCTTGGCTTCTAGCGGCAATAGTGAGCAGTTCTTC. The encoded protein is CASSLASSGNSEQFF.

The V gene is TRBV5-1, the J gene TRBJ2-7, with 8 bases that match TRBD1. The DNA end favors TRBJ2-5, so the J call may be wrong. CDR3 size: 15 residues. The germline CDR1 and CDR2 sequences are SGHRS and YFSETQ. The DNA for the CDR3 is TGCGCCAGCAGCTTGGAACAGGGGGGCCAAGAGACCCAGTACTTC. This sequence encodes CASSLEQGGQETQYF.

This clonotype was counted a few times. The V and J genes are TRBV15 and TRBJ2-7, with 8 nucleotides matching TRBD2. J gave up 0 bases and V 1 base, and 2 bases lay outside the gene matches. This CDR3 is built from 15 residues. Germline loops: CDR1 LNHNV, CDR2 YYDKDF (reference sequence). CDR3 sequence: CATSRGGTSSYEQYF. In nucleotides, the CDR3 is TGTGCCACCAGCAGAGGTGGGACTAGCTCCTACGAGCAGTACTTC.

The chain is built from TRBV7-2 and TRBJ1-4; D gene ambiguous. Trimming stripped 5 bases from V and 8 bases from J, with 12 bases between. This CDR3 region has 13 residues. Germline V CDR1 and CDR2: SGHTA, FQGNSA. CDR3 residues: CASSPGPEEKLFF. For the CDR3, the DNA is TGTGCCAGCAGCCCAGGACCAGAAGAAAAACTGTTTTTT.

There are many counts of this clonotype. The V call is TRBV7-2, the J call TRBJ2-5; possibly TRBD1 for D (6 bases). Per the germline V gene, CDR1 is SGHTA and CDR2 is FQGNSA. The ends were cut back, 0 bases at V and 5 bases at J, with 10 bases in the middle. CDR3 length: 14 residues. CDR3 nucleotides: TGTGCCAGCAGCTTAGCCAGGGGTTCGGAGACCCAGTACTTC. The encoded protein is CASSLARGSETQYF.

This chain links TRBV6-5 with TRBJ2-7; D call uncertain. This CDR3 contains 16 residues. With 0 bases removed from V and 0 bases from J, the gap between germline ends came to 12 bases. Germline loops: CDR1 MNHEY, CDR2 SVGAGI. This chain's CDR3 is CASSYSAPISSYEQYF. CDR3 nucleotide sequence: TGTGCCAGCAGTTACTCTGCCCCCATCAGCTCCTACGAGCAGTACTTC.

The sample holds a few counts of this clonotype. V is TRBV4-3 and J is TRBJ2-1; 9 bases agree with TRBD2. From germline, CDR1 is LGHNA and CDR2 YSLEER. The length of the CDR3 is 16 residues. With 0 bases clipped from V and 10 bases from J, the junction kept 10 bases outside the gene matches. As DNA, the CDR3 is TGCGCCAGCAGCCAAGATCAAAGGCTAGCGGGACGGGAGCAGTTCTTC. This encodes CASSQDQRLAGREQFF.

This clonotype was counted only a few times. The chain combines TRBV3-1 with TRBJ1-2; D gene ambiguous. Trimming left V 4 bases short and J 7 bases short, with 10 bases between. Germline CDR1 is LGHDT and CDR2 is YNNKEL (reference sequence). The CDR3 spans 12 residues. CDR3 sequence (DNA): TGTGCCAGCAGCCCCCCCTCGGGTGGCTACACCTTC. It specifies CASSPPSGGYTF.

The V call is TRBV4-1, the J call TRBJ2-3, with 10 bases aligning to TRBD2. The CDR3 has 17 amino acids. Germline V gene data show CDR1 as MGHRA and CDR2 as YSYEKL. J gave up 2 bases and V 0 bases, and 5 bases lay outside the gene matches. The CDR3 DNA reads TGCGCCAGCAGCCAAGAAGGGCTAGCGGGGGCCACAGATACGCAGTATTTT. Its translation: CASSQEGLAGATDTQYF.

This clonotype has just one count. The genes are TRBV4-1 and TRBJ2-7; 11 bases match TRBD2. The CDR3 is 17 residues long. Trimming at V came to 2 bases and at J to 0 bases, leaving 6 bases not matched to a gene. The germline V gene has CDR1 MGHRA and CDR2 YSYEKL. CDR3 coding DNA: TGCGCCAGCAGCCAAAGGGCTAGCGGGAGGAGCTCCTACGAGCAGTACTTC. This encodes CASSQRASGRSSYEQYF.

This clonotype has only a few counts. The DNA of the CDR3 is TGTGCCAGCAGTTCCCTCGACATCCGGTCACTTACAGATACGCAGTATTTT. Its protein is CASSSLDIRSLTDTQYF. The J gene is TRBJ2-3, the V gene TRBV12-3 or TRBV12-4; unclear D gene. This CDR3 contains 17 residues. V gave up 4 bases and J gave up 3 bases, with 20 bases separating them.

This clonotype was observed a few times. The V call is TRBV7-2, the J call TRBJ2-5; possible D gene TRBD1, 5 bases. CDR3 length: 14 amino acids. In germline, CDR1 is SGHTA, CDR2 FQGNSA. The germline V and J ends were trimmed by 6 bases and 7 bases, with 18 bases remaining between them. CDR3 residues: CASSSQKGLGTQYF. DNA of the CDR3: TGTGCCAGCAGTTCCCAGAAGGGGCTCGGGACCCAGTACTTC. Drawing the rest from reference TRBV7-2 and TRBJ2-5, the complete variable domain is GAGVSQSPSNKVTEKGKDVELRCDPISGHTALYWYRQSLGQGLEFLIYFQGNSAPDKSGLPSDRFSAERTGGSVSTLTIQRTQQEDSAVYLCASSSQKGLGTQYFGPGTRLLVL.

V usage is TRBV5-1 and J usage is TRBJ2-7; the D gene is possibly TRBD1 (6 bases). The CDR3 runs 15 residues. V gave up 3 bases and J gave up 2 bases, with 15 bases separating them. The V gene's germline CDR1 is SGHRS and CDR2 YFSETQ. CDR3: CASSSSTGSAYEQYF. CDR3 coding DNA: TGCGCCAGCAGCTCATCGACAGGTTCTGCCTACGAGCAGTACTTC.

This clonotype appeared a single time. Compared with germline, one end of the junction differs, possibly owing to a read error. The chain has TRBV13 and TRBJ2-1, with 8 bases identical to TRBD2. CDR1 and CDR2 from the germline V gene are PRHDT and FYEKMQ (reference sequence). The CDR3 contains 15 residues. CDR3 residues: CTSSRSGSAYNEQFF. CDR3 DNA sequence: TGTACCAGCAGCCGGAGCGGGAGCGCGTACAATGAGCAGTTCTTC.

CDR3 sequence (DNA): TGCAGCGTTCGAAGGGGCGCGGGCTCCTACAATGAGCAGTACTTC. This sequence encodes CSVRRGAGSYNEQYF. This chain uses TRBV29-1 with TRBJ2-7, with D tentatively TRBD1 or TRBD2 (5 bases each). Trimming pared 5 bases from V and 7 bases from J, leaving 24 bases between. This CDR3 is 15 amino acids long. Germline V gene data show CDR1 as SQVTM and CDR2 as ANQGSEA.

The rearrangement links TRBV6-2 or TRBV6-3 to TRBJ1-5; no clear D gene. This CDR3 region has 13 residues. Germline V gene sequence: CDR1 MNHEY, CDR2 SVGEGT. V lost 4 bases and J 3 bases, leaving 7 bases between the germline ends. CDR3 DNA: TGTGCCAGCAGTTCCACATTCAATCAGCCCCAGCATTTT. It encodes CASSSTFNQPQHF.